This T cell receptor beta chain comes out of a study of T cells in Graves' hyperthyroidism and ophthalmopathy. J gave up 4 bases and V 5 bases, and 8 bases lay outside the gene matches. This CDR3 comprises 16 residues. Germline-derived CDR1 and CDR2 are MDHEN and SYDVKM. The source material, RNA transcripts, was used to amplify TCR beta CDR3 regions. HTBI primers drove first-round RT-PCR of the TCR CDR3. TCRdb reprocessed the multiplex PCR reads via MiXCR and lists one record per CDR3 protein. Of around 690,000 distinct CDR3 sequences in the sample, about a fifth were seen once. Extraction of PBMCs used about 9.2 ml of fresh peripheral blood. This clonotype has at least ten counts.

Sequencing was carried out using blood. The TCR comes from a man aged 30-40 years with Graves' ophthalmopathy. The V call is TRBV28, the J call TRBJ2-3, with 11 bases aligning to TRBD2. Here the CDR3 DNA reads TGTGCCAGCAGTACCAAACTAGCGGGAGTGCCAGATACGCAGTATTTT. Its translation: CASSTKLAGVPDTQYF.